This TCR beta chain was identified during a study of blood T cell repertoires in COVID-19. Overall study: Collection of acute and convalescent COVID-19 samples took place in the United States, Italy and Spain. Sample material is recorded as cDNA or gDNA derived from T cells, B-cell-depleted T cells, or PBMCs.

Followed over time, Seattle patients had been enrolled while infection was active. Original methodology: The assay estimated nucleated cells by amplifying reference gene primers. Data came from immunoSEQ multiplex PCR; TCRdb stores just in-frame clones and leaves some out. V and J calls plus clone size are reproduced from that table; the DNA served to infer D and trimming. The data contain 200,000 or so clones, just under 90% of them singletons. Germline loops: CDR1 GTSNPN, CDR2 SVGIG (reference sequence). V gave up 3 bases and J gave up 4 bases, with 12 bases separating them. The CDR3 has 13 amino acids.

The V gene is TRBV30, the J gene TRBJ1-1; tentatively, D is TRBD1 (5 bases). Material for sequencing was peripheral blood. The clonotype originates from a man aged 25 to 45 with COVID-19, enrolled during active disease. CDR3 sequence: CAWRLQGTTEAFF. The CDR3 DNA sequence: TGTGCCTGGAGACTCCAGGGCACCACTGAAGCTTTCTTT.